These 9 T cell receptor beta chains share one sample of origin, sequenced in a study of blood T cells in healthy people across ages. A sample-barcoded 5' primer and a J-beta primer mix were used in a second PCR of roughly 6 to 11 cycles. Each CDR3 protein is one row after TCRdb ran MiXCR on the 5' RACE reads. The table lists some 790,000 distinct CDR3 sequences, 29% of them singletons. Sequenced sample: blood. The receptors stem from a woman older than 75 in good health.

The J gene is TRBJ2-4, the V gene TRBV6-6; TRBD1 aligns across 7 bases. J was trimmed by 3 bases and V by 6 bases; bases with no gene match: 11. CDR3 length equals 16 residues. Looked up from germline, CDR1 is MNHNY and CDR2 is SVGAGI (reference sequence). The CDR3, as DNA: TGTGCCAGCAGCCAGGCCGGACAGGTTGGCAAAAACATTCAGTACTTC. Translating gives CASSQAGQVGKNIQYF.

This clonotype was counted at least ten times. The V call is TRBV6-5, the J call TRBJ2-1; D is perhaps TRBD2 (5 bases). The CDR3 contains 16 residues. The V end was cut by 0 bases, the J end by 2 bases, with 11 bases between. The germline CDR1 and CDR2 sequences are MNHEY and SVGAGI. CDR3 sequence: CASSYSGARAYNEQFF. In DNA, the CDR3 is TGTGCCAGCAGTTACTCTGGCGCGAGGGCCTACAATGAGCAGTTCTTC.

The chain uses TRBV7-2 and TRBJ2-1, with 9 nucleotides matching TRBD2. The J call may be incorrect, as the DNA end agrees better with TRBJ2-7. Germline V gene sequence: CDR1 SGHTA, CDR2 FQGNSA. CDR3 size: 17 residues. The CDR3 protein is CASSLALAGSSYNEQYF. DNA of the CDR3: TGTGCCAGCAGCTTAGCCCTAGCGGGGAGCTCCTACAATGAGCAGTACTTC.

The gene calls are TRBV7-2 and TRBJ2-3, with TRBD2 matching over 10 bases. The CDR3 runs 19 residues. The germline CDR1 and CDR2 sequences are SGHTA and FQGNSA. The CDR3 region is CVNSLRGLAGARSTDTQYF. CDR3 DNA: TGTGTCAACAGCTTGCGAGGGCTAGCGGGGGCCCGAAGCACAGATACGCAGTATTTT. The whole variable domain, filled in from reference TRBV7-2 and TRBJ2-3, reads GAGVSQSPSNKVTEKGKDVELRCDPISGHTALYWYRQSLGQGLEFLIYFQGNSAPDKSGLPSDRFSAERTGGSVSTLTIQRTQQEDSAVYLCVNSLRGLAGARSTDTQYFGPGTRLTVL.

This chain connects TRBV2 to TRBJ1-5, with TRBD1 matching over 9 bases. The germline V gene has CDR1 SNHLY and CDR2 FYNNEI. The CDR3 is 15 residues long. Trimming took 6 bases from V and 2 from J; bases not matched to a gene: 5. CDR3 DNA sequence: TGTGCCAGCAGGGACAGGGGTGACGGCAATCAGCCCCAGCATTTT. Translating gives CASRDRGDGNQPQHF.

The V call is TRBV19, the J call TRBJ2-7, with D possibly TRBD1 on 6 matching bases. The CDR3 loop spans 16 amino acids. V was cut by 5 bases and J by 0 bases, with 17 bases left in between. From germline, CDR1 is LNHDA and CDR2 SQIVND (reference sequence). In DNA form, the CDR3 reads TGTGCCAGTAGTTCCCCCTCCACGACAGGCTCCTACGAGCAGTACTTC. It yields the protein CASSSPSTTGSYEQYF.

CDR3 amino acids: CASTQRPDTQYF. The CDR3 DNA reads TGTGCCAGCACCCAGCGGCCAGATACGCAGTATTTT. The V and J genes are TRBV6-2 or TRBV6-3 and TRBJ2-3, with D possibly TRBD2 on 5 matching bases. V lost 7 bases and J lost 4, with 9 bases in between. CDR3 length: 12 residues. Germline CDR1 reads MNHEY; CDR2 reads SVGEGT.

This clonotype has a count of ten or more. The chain recombines TRBV4-3 with TRBJ1-2; no definite D call. Germline CDR1 is LGHNA and CDR2 is YSLEER. The V end lost 2 bases, the J end lost 2 bases, and 12 bases lay between the germline ends. The CDR3 is made up of 15 amino acids. The CDR3 DNA follows: TGCGCCAGCAGCCAACGGGCAGTGGTAAACTATGGCTACACCTTC. It translates to CASSQRAVVNYGYTF.

The genes are TRBV3-1 and TRBJ1-2, with 12 bases identical to TRBD1. Trimming removed 4 bases from V and 2 bases from J; junction bases left unmatched: 8. The CDR3 sequence is 17 residues long. Germline assignment: CDR1 LGHDT and CDR2 YNNKEL (reference sequence). Written as DNA, the CDR3 is TGTGCCAGCAGCCCCCGGGACAGGGGGCCGGGGAACTATGGCTACACCTTC. It specifies CASSPRDRGPGNYGYTF.